These 24 T cell receptor beta chains originate from one sample sequenced in a study of radiation and T cells in renal cell carcinoma. The time point: baseline pretreatment blood. This sample's treatment: 15 Gy SBRT to primary tumor, nephrectomy 4 weeks later. TCRdb's copy holds only in-frame clones and misses some; the assay was immunoSEQ multiplex PCR. The sample holds 40,000 to 60,000 clones; about 80% are singletons and the top ten take 31%. The starting material was blood, obtained from a patient whose treatment included radiotherapy and nephrectomy. The origin of the receptors is a woman between 65 and 79 years old with renal cell carcinoma.

This chain joins TRBV7-7 and TRBJ2-1, with 15 bases that match TRBD2. The CDR3 extends over 16 amino acids. Germline-derived CDR1 and CDR2 are SSHAT and FNYEAQ (reference sequence). Trimming at V came to 5 bases and at J to 10 bases, leaving 9 bases not matched to a gene. The DNA of the CDR3 is TGTGCCAGCAGCCCAGGACTAGCGGGAGGGGTGCGGGAGCAGTTCTTC. It codes for CASSPGLAGGVREQFF.

The chain joins TRBV29-1 to TRBJ2-7; 7 bases match TRBD2. After removal of 3 bases from V and 2 bases from J, the junction contained 4 bases not matched to a gene. The CDR3 totals 13 residues. Germline V gives CDR1 SQVTM, CDR2 ANQGSEA. CDR3 bases: TGCAGCGTTGACGGGCGGGAGCCCTACGAGCAGTACTTC. Protein: CSVDGREPYEQYF.

The chain combines TRBV5-1 with TRBJ1-4; D not certain. Trimming removed 3 bases from V and 6 bases from J, with 15 bases in between. The germline gives CDR1 SGHRS, CDR2 YFSETQ. The CDR3 is 15 amino acids. The CDR3 protein is CASSSGPSGDEKLFF. The CDR3 DNA sequence: TGCGCCAGCAGCTCCGGGCCATCCGGGGATGAAAAACTGTTTTTT.

The V and J genes are TRBV6-1 and TRBJ2-7, with a possible D match to TRBD2 (6 bases). From germline, CDR1 is MNHNS and CDR2 SASEGT. The CDR3 consists of 15 residues. V was trimmed by 1 base and J by 2 bases, leaving 12 bases between them. In DNA, the CDR3 is TGTGCCAGCAGTGAAGGGGGACTCGCCCCCTACGAGCAGTACTTC. Its translation: CASSEGGLAPYEQYF.

The chain couples TRBV2 to TRBJ1-5, with D tentatively TRBD1 (5 bases). The CDR3 spans 14 residues. Trimming took off 8 bases at V and 3 bases at J, with 14 bases between the two ends. Looked up from germline, CDR1 is SNHLY and CDR2 is FYNNEI. The CDR3 is CASEGSGLNQPQHF. The CDR3 DNA reads TGTGCCAGCGAAGGATCAGGGCTCAATCAGCCCCAGCATTTT.

This clone was seen a single time. V is TRBV19 and J is TRBJ1-4; D not resolved. Germline V CDR1 and CDR2: LNHDA, SQIVND (reference sequence). The CDR3 is 15 residues long. V lost 3 bases and J 3 bases, leaving 11 bases between the germline ends. Here the CDR3 DNA reads TGTGCCAGTAGTATCGGATGGGCTTCTAATGAAAAACTGTTTTTT. This codes for CASSIGWASNEKLFF. Drawing the rest from reference TRBV19 and TRBJ1-4, the complete variable domain is DGGITQSPKYLFRKEGQNVTLSCEQNLNHDAMYWYRQDPGQGLRLIYYSQIVNDFQKGDIAEGYSVSREKKESFPLTVTSAQKNPTAFYLCASSIGWASNEKLFFGSGTQLSVL.

This chain links TRBV5-5 with TRBJ2-5, with unresolved D. Germline assignment: CDR1 SGHKS and CDR2 YYEKEE (reference sequence). This CDR3 comprises 15 residues. V lost 4 bases and J 0 bases, leaving 13 bases between the germline ends. The CDR3 sequence is CASSDLTVNQETQYF. CDR3 DNA sequence: TGTGCCAGCAGCGATCTTACAGTGAACCAAGAGACCCAGTACTTC.

The chain uses TRBV14 and TRBJ2-2, with TRBD1 matching over 10 bases. The V segment lost 6 bases and the J segment 5 bases; nucleotides outside the gene matches: 9. CDR1 SGHDN and CDR2 FVKESK come from the germline V gene. The CDR3 runs to 16 residues. The CDR3 sequence: CASRPDRGRETGELFF. For the CDR3, the DNA is TGTGCCAGCAGACCTGACAGGGGGCGAGAGACCGGGGAGCTGTTTTTT.

This clone was counted a single time. As DNA, the CDR3 is TGCGCCAGCAGCTTGGGGTCTAGCGGCTATGAGACCCAGTACTTC. Protein sequence: CASSLGSSGYETQYF. The chain recombines TRBV5-1 with TRBJ2-5, with 7 bases aligning to TRBD2. CDR3 size: 15 residues. Germline CDR1 is SGHRS and CDR2 is YFSETQ. The V and J ends lost 0 bases and 5 bases, in that order; junction bases with no gene match: 7.

V and J are TRBV18 and TRBJ2-1; 8 nucleotides line up with TRBD2. Germline trimming cut 3 bases from V and 3 bases from J; bases unmatched to any gene: 4. There are 15 residues in the CDR3. Germline assignment: CDR1 KGHSH and CDR2 LQKENI. This CDR3 reads CASSPTSAYYNEQFF. The CDR3 bases are TGTGCCAGCTCACCGACTAGCGCTTACTACAATGAGCAGTTCTTC.

This clone appeared a single time. V usage is TRBV5-1 and J usage is TRBJ2-5; TRBD1 agrees at 9 bases. The CDR3 contains 16 residues. Trimming took 0 bases from V and 2 from J; bases not matched to a gene: 5. Germline CDR1 reads SGHRS; CDR2 reads YFSETQ. DNA for the CDR3: TGCGCCAGCAGCTTGGCCGGGACAGGGATACAAGAGACCCAGTACTTC. Encoded protein: CASSLAGTGIQETQYF.

The chain employs TRBV7-8 and TRBJ2-7; 13 nucleotides align to TRBD2. V was pared by 4 bases and J by 4 bases, with 4 bases of the junction left unmatched. Germline CDR1 and CDR2: SGHVS and FQNEAQ. This CDR3 is 15 amino acids long. Here the CDR3 reads CASSSLTSGRYEQYF. The CDR3 nucleotides read TGTGCCAGCAGCTCTCTGACTAGCGGGAGGTACGAGCAGTACTTC.

In DNA, the CDR3 is TGCGCCAGCAGCTTGGTGCCCACAATCACAGATACGCAGTATTTT. Translation: CASSLVPTITDTQYF. The V call is TRBV5-1, the J call TRBJ2-3; D is unclear. Germline V gives CDR1 SGHRS, CDR2 YFSETQ. The CDR3 length is 15 residues. V was cut by 0 bases and J by 2 bases, with 10 bases left in between.

The rearrangement joins TRBV7-9 to TRBJ2-5; tentative D call: TRBD2 (6 bases). The CDR3 contains 14 residues. CDR1 is SEHNR and CDR2 is FQNEAQ in the germline V gene (reference sequence). V was trimmed by 4 bases and J by 5 bases, leaving 14 bases between them. The CDR3 bases are TGTGCCAGCAGCTCGGGACTCCAAGAGGAGACCCAGTACTTC. Its translation is CASSSGLQEETQYF.

The genes are TRBV7-2 and TRBJ2-3; possibly TRBD1 for D (5 bases). The germline gives CDR1 SGHTA, CDR2 FQGNSA. The germline V and J ends were trimmed by 3 bases and 2 bases, with 12 bases remaining between them. The CDR3 has 15 amino acids. In nucleotides, the CDR3 is TGTGCCAGCAGCTTGGGTGGGGCCTCCACAGATACGCAGTATTTT. It yields the protein CASSLGGASTDTQYF. The whole variable domain, filled in from reference TRBV7-2 and TRBJ2-3, reads GAGVSQSPSNKVTEKGKDVELRCDPISGHTALYWYRQSLGQGLEFLIYFQGNSAPDKSGLPSDRFSAERTGGSVSTLTIQRTQQEDSAVYLCASSLGGASTDTQYFGPGTRLTVL.

The chain links TRBV19 to TRBJ2-7, with TRBD1 matching 7 bases. Germline V lookup: CDR1 LNHDA, CDR2 SQIVND (reference sequence). There are 16 residues in the CDR3. V trimming: 5 bases; J trimming: 7 bases; junction bases outside the gene matches: 17. CDR3 region: CASSPSLGQASVEQYF. In DNA form, the CDR3 reads TGTGCCAGTAGTCCCTCCCTAGGACAGGCCTCTGTTGAGCAGTACTTC.

The J gene is TRBJ2-7, the V gene TRBV20-1; tentatively, D is TRBD1 or TRBD2 (6 bases each). CDR1 and CDR2 from the germline V gene are DFQATT and SNEGSKA (reference sequence). There are 11 residues in the CDR3. Between the trimmed V and J ends, which lost 5 bases and 7 bases, there was a span of 12 bases. CDR3 amino acids: CSAPRGTEQYF. The CDR3 nucleotides read TGCAGTGCTCCCCGGGGGACAGAGCAGTACTTC.

The rearrangement joins TRBV30 to TRBJ1-1; D is possibly TRBD1 (5 bases). The V gene's germline CDR1 is GTSNPN and CDR2 SVGIG (reference sequence). Trimming left V 2 bases short and J 3 bases short, with 10 bases between. The CDR3 has 13 amino acids. In DNA, the CDR3 is TGTGCCTGGAGTTTCGGGGGTGACACTGAAGCTTTCTTT. This sequence encodes CAWSFGGDTEAFF.

The genes are TRBV7-8 and TRBJ1-2; D is unresolved. V was clipped by 1 base and J by 1 base, with 10 bases between them. The CDR3 covers 15 residues. CDR1 is SGHVS, CDR2 FQNEAQ, per germline. CDR3 sequence (DNA): TGTGCCAGCAGCTTAGGAACAGCATTTAACTATGGCTACACCTTC. Translating it yields CASSLGTAFNYGYTF.

The CDR3 reads CASSPGTFTGEQYF. CDR3 sequence (DNA): TGTGCCAGCAGCCCCGGGACCTTTACGGGGGAGCAGTACTTC. This sequence joins TRBV7-9 and TRBJ2-7; the D gene could be TRBD1 or TRBD2 (5 bases each). Looked up from germline, CDR1 is SEHNR and CDR2 is FQNEAQ (reference sequence). Trimming removed 5 bases at V and 7 bases at J, with 18 bases between. This CDR3 region has 14 residues.

The chain couples TRBV4-1 to TRBJ1-3; 7 bases are shared with TRBD1. Germline trimming cut 3 bases from V and 4 bases from J; bases unmatched to any gene: 15. This CDR3 is built from 18 residues. From germline, CDR1 is MGHRA and CDR2 YSYEKL. CDR3 sequence reads: CASSHGRLLGQRGNTIYF. The CDR3 DNA sequence: TGCGCCAGCAGCCACGGGAGACTATTGGGACAGAGAGGAAACACCATATATTTT.

The chain couples TRBV9 to TRBJ1-1; 9 bases line up with TRBD1. This CDR3 has 17 residues. Looked up from germline, CDR1 is SGDLS and CDR2 is YYNGEE. Trimming at V came to 2 bases and at J to 4 bases, leaving 12 bases not matched to a gene. CDR3 bases: TGTGCCAGCAGCGTGTCCCCGGGACAGGGAGGGAGCACTGAAGCTTTCTTT. Its translation: CASSVSPGQGGSTEAFF. Looking up the rest from reference TRBV9 and TRBJ1-1 gives the full variable domain: DSGVTQTPKHLITATGQRVTLRCSPRSGDLSVYWYQQSLDQGLQFLIQYYNGEERAKGNILERFSAQQFPDLHSELNLSSLELGDSALYFCASSVSPGQGGSTEAFFGQGTRLTVV.

The rearrangement links TRBV7-9 to TRBJ2-1; D may be TRBD1 (6 bases). The germline V and J ends were trimmed by 3 bases and 3 bases, with 12 bases remaining between them. The germline V gene has CDR1 SEHNR and CDR2 FQNEAQ (reference sequence). The CDR3 contains 15 residues. The CDR3 here is CASSFSQGIYNEQFF. As DNA, the CDR3 is TGTGCCAGCAGCTTTTCACAGGGCATCTACAATGAGCAGTTCTTC.

The rearrangement links TRBV27 to TRBJ2-7; 8 bases agree with TRBD2. V was pared by 8 bases and J by 2 bases, with 11 bases of the junction left unmatched. Germline-derived CDR1 and CDR2 are MNHEY and SMNVEV (reference sequence). This CDR3 spans 15 amino acids. Written as DNA, the CDR3 is TGTGCCAGCGGGTTTGCGCGGGAGGCTCCCTACGAGCAGTACTTC. Translation gives CASGFAREAPYEQYF.